The sequence of this TCR beta chain was determined in a study of PD-L1 blockade in urothelial cancer (dated by TCRdb to 2016 to 2017). At the level of the whole study: All patients started therapy around 2014 and received atezolizumab 1,200 mg intravenously every 3 weeks. About 90% of the 29 patients were identified as males with urothelial cancer of bladder origin, and a prior smoking history was reported by 18 of 29 patients. Under 30 patients had pretreatment blood TCR-seq, about 25 had at least one posttreatment blood collection, and about 25 had tumor TCR-seq. Patients had an ECOG performance status of 0 or 1 and had received between 0 and 3 prior chemotherapy regimens. Durable clinical benefit was defined as progression-free survival longer than 6 months, and TCR features were also tested against progression-free and overall survival. Somatic, immune and clinical correlates of response to PD-L1 blockade with atezolizumab in urothelial cancer were the focus of an exploratory multi-omic analysis. Blood samples yielded a median of about 150,000 T cells and tens of thousands of unique TCRs, with median clonality approximately 0.08. In the same patients, whole exome sequencing and RNA sequencing of pretreatment tumors were performed in addition to TCR sequencing. Blood samples were analyzed at 3 weeks after treatment start (second dose) and at 6 weeks after treatment start. Durable clinical benefit was achieved by nine patients but not by the remaining 20. TCR sequencing covered pretreatment tumor samples and matched, serially collected peripheral blood taken before and after atezolizumab treatment.

After removal of 4 bases from V and 8 bases from J, the junction retains 13 bases not matched to a gene. Reading the germline V gene (reference sequence) gives CDR1 SGHKS and CDR2 YYEKEE. The CDR3, from cysteine to phenylalanine, totals 16 residues. The read is trimmed to its CDR3 DNA, 48 bases read in frame from base 1. A word on this clone: Its specific antigen is unknown. It has no much larger one-base neighbor in the sample; base qualities were not kept.

Synthetic TCR analog templates were spiked into each PCR to estimate absolute template abundance from read counts. The immunoSEQ assay used bias-controlled V and J gene primers to amplify TCRbeta CDR3 regions from genomic DNA. Sequencing of rearranged TCRbeta segments was done at approximately 20X coverage. The source study handled its data this way. Clustering was used to correct sequencing errors, and CDR3s were annotated against IMGT to assign V, D and J genes. Out-of-frame and stop-codon sequences were excluded, and only productive TCRbeta rearrangements were used in downstream analyses. To compute clonality, Shannon entropy was normalized by the log of the number of unique productive sequences and then subtracted from one. Clones differing between time points or between blood and tumor were identified by Fisher's exact test with Benjamini-Hochberg correction at adjusted p below 0.01. TCRdb mirrors the immuneACCESS table, restricted to in-frame sequences. Some clones are absent from its copies; in checked studies, under half trace to an unresolved V gene, and the reason for the others is unknown. D and trimming were read from the DNA, whereas the V and J calls and clone size are those reported in that table. Present in this sample are roughly 45,000 clones, more than 75% of which were seen just once. The ten most abundant clones make up around 14% of the sample.

The cohort included about 27 patients with locally advanced or metastatic urothelial carcinoma who were treated at Memorial Sloan Kettering on a trial protocol. Peripheral blood mononuclear cells were collected from each patient pretreatment and during treatment, giving between 1 and 8 total time points per patient. The Qiagen DNeasy Blood extraction kit was used to purify genomic DNA from total PBMCs and tumor samples. Collected pretreatment and during treatment, PBMCs were isolated and stored as previously described. What the work shows at the level of the full study, not this receptor alone: A pretreatment peripheral blood TCR clonality below the median was linked to improved progression-free and overall survival. Because the sample size was small (n ≈ 30) and many of the analyses were exploratory, the results are meant to be hypothesis-generating. Patients with durable benefit showed greater expansion of tumor-associated TCR clones in peripheral blood 3 weeks after starting treatment (n of about 20, p = 0.022).

The sequence joins TRBV5-5 to TRBJ1-2, with TRBD1 identical over 11 junction bases. The sequenced sample was PBMCs, obtained around atezolizumab (anti-PD-L1) treatment. This clonotype was sampled from a woman aged 55-69 years with urothelial cancer. CDR3 loop: CASSPSRGQGGIGYTF. The sequenced DNA is TGTGCCAGCAGCCCGAGTAGGGGACAGGGGGGTATCGGCTACACCTTC.